The 2 T cell receptor beta chains below all came from one sample that was sequenced in a study of T cells in Graves' hyperthyroidism and ophthalmopathy. The source material, RNA transcripts, was used to amplify TCR beta CDR3 regions. HTBI primers were used for first-round RT-PCR of the TCR CDR3. In TCRdb, the multiplex PCR reads were re-called with MiXCR into one record per CDR3 protein. The table includes approximately 720,000 distinct CDR3 sequences, around 19% detected once. The sample was blood. Every receptor here comes from a woman aged 45-59 years with Graves' hyperthyroidism that later progressed to Graves' ophthalmopathy.

This clonotype was seen repeatedly, ten times or more. This rearrangement joins TRBV7-8 to TRBJ1-1, with D perhaps TRBD1 (6 bases). There are 14 residues in the CDR3. Germline CDR1 is SGHVS and CDR2 is FQNEAQ. With 5 bases removed from V and 3 bases from J, the gap between germline ends came to 13 bases. The CDR3 spells CASSGQTADTEAFF. CDR3 DNA sequence: TGTGCCAGCAGCGGACAGACAGCCGACACTGAAGCTTTCTTT.

This clonotype was seen at least ten times. The chain links TRBV7-8 to TRBJ2-5; TRBD2 is a possible D gene (7 bases). CDR3 length: 13 amino acids. V was cut by 5 bases and J by 3 bases, with 10 bases left in between. CDR1 is SGHVS and CDR2 is FQNEAQ in the germline V gene. CDR3 nucleotide sequence: TGTGCCAGCAGCGGGGGGGCTAAAGAGACCCAGTACTTC. It is translated as CASSGGAKETQYF.